Listed here are 20 T cell receptor beta chains from one sample, sequenced in a study of blood T cell repertoires in COVID-19. Data came from immunoSEQ multiplex PCR; TCRdb stores just in-frame clones and leaves some out. Altogether 310,000 or so clones are present, roughly nine tenths being singletons, with the ten largest covering approximately 5.4%. The sequencing sample was made of PBMCs or T cells enriched from blood (not recorded which). Every receptor here comes from a woman aged 30 to 39 who had recovered from COVID-19.

The chain recombines TRBV12-3 or TRBV12-4 with TRBJ1-1; 7 bases agree with TRBD1. The CDR3 contains 13 residues. The ends lost 6 bases at V and 3 bases at J; junction bases unmatched: 4. CDR3 DNA sequence: TGTGCCAGCAGAGACAGGGACTACACTGAAGCTTTCTTT. It codes for CASRDRDYTEAFF.

The V gene is TRBV19, the J gene TRBJ1-2, with D unclear. The CDR3 runs 14 residues. Trimming removed 6 bases from V and 3 bases from J, with 14 bases in between. Germline values: CDR1 LNHDA, CDR2 SQIVND (reference sequence). In DNA, the CDR3 is TGTGCCAGTAGGAACGACGGGAGCGACTATGGCTACACCTTC. Translating it yields CASRNDGSDYGYTF.

The rearrangement joins TRBV13 to TRBJ2-2, with D perhaps TRBD1 (6 bases). Per germline, CDR1 PRHDT and CDR2 FYEKMQ (reference sequence). The ends were cut back, 3 bases at V and 7 bases at J, with 18 bases in the middle. The CDR3 contains 16 residues. The CDR3 DNA reads as TGTGCCAGCAGCTTGTCGTTGCAGGGGTCAGGCGGGGAGCTGTTTTTT. Its protein product is CASSLSLQGSGGELFF.

This clone has only a few counts. The V gene is TRBV5-1, the J gene TRBJ1-4; tentative D call: TRBD1 (5 bases). V lost 4 bases and J lost 7, with 20 bases in between. Germline V CDR1 and CDR2: SGHRS, YFSETQ. The CDR3 is 16 residues long. The CDR3 bases are TGCGCCAGCAGCCCACCGGGGGTCATCTCGGGTGAAAAACTGTTTTTT. It translates to CASSPPGVISGEKLFF.

The gene calls are TRBV5-1 and TRBJ1-3, with no clear D. Germline assignment: CDR1 SGHRS and CDR2 YFSETQ. The CDR3 contains 15 residues. Trimming took off 0 bases at V and 2 bases at J, with 9 bases between the two ends. In DNA form, the CDR3 reads TGCGCCAGCAGCTTGGGATCCGGAGCTGGAAACACCATATATTTT. Protein sequence: CASSLGSGAGNTIYF.

This clone has just a few counts. V usage is TRBV29-1 and J usage is TRBJ1-3, with D uncertain. V lost 7 bases and J lost 2, with 6 bases in between. The germline V gene encodes CDR1 SQVTM and CDR2 ANQGSEA. This CDR3 spans 11 amino acids. The CDR3 reads CSAPAGNTIYF. The CDR3 nucleotides read TGCAGCGCCCCCGCTGGAAACACCATATATTTT.

The chain employs TRBV15 and TRBJ1-1; a weak D match, TRBD1 (5 bases). The length of the CDR3 is 15 residues. V dropped 3 bases and J dropped 1 base, with 12 bases sitting between them. Germline loops: CDR1 LNHNV, CDR2 YYDKDF (reference sequence). Here the CDR3 DNA reads TGTGCCACCAGCAGCAGGGCCCGAAAGAACACTGAAGCTTTCTTT. Its protein product is CATSSRARKNTEAFF. The full variable domain, in which reference TRBV15 and TRBJ1-1 provide the parts outside the CDR3, is DAMVIQNPRYQVTQFGKPVTLSCSQTLNHNVMYWYQQKSSQAPKLLFHYYDKDFNNEADTPDNFQSRRPNTSFCFLDIRSPGLGDTAMYLCATSSRARKNTEAFFGQGTRLTVV.

The CDR3 bases are TGTGCCAGCAAGGGGCCGGGCTATGGCTACACCTTC. This encodes CASKGPGYGYTF. V gene TRBV6-5 combines with J gene TRBJ1-2, with D perhaps TRBD1 (5 bases). This CDR3 contains 12 residues. Trimming cost V 7 bases and J 4 bases, with 10 bases left between them. CDR1 and CDR2 from the germline V gene are MNHEY and SVGAGI.

This rearrangement joins TRBV6-5 to TRBJ1-6; 10 positions agree with TRBD1. The CDR3 is made up of 14 amino acids. The V segment lost 4 bases and the J segment 10 bases; nucleotides outside the gene matches: 4. Germline assignment: CDR1 MNHEY and CDR2 SVGAGI. The CDR3 protein is CASSSRTGGSPLHF. For the CDR3, the DNA is TGTGCCAGCAGTTCCCGGACAGGGGGATCACCCCTCCACTTT.

This clone was seen just once. The rearrangement links TRBV5-4 to TRBJ1-1, with D possibly being TRBD1 (5 bases). Per the germline V gene, CDR1 is SGHNT and CDR2 is YYREEE (reference sequence). This CDR3 spans 16 amino acids. Trimming left V 0 bases short and J 3 bases short, with 15 bases between. The CDR3 DNA follows: TGTGCCAGCAGCTTGGCGGGCAGGGAGGGCGACACTGAAGCTTTCTTT. It codes for CASSLAGREGDTEAFF. The full variable domain, rest sourced from reference TRBV5-4 and TRBJ1-1, is ETGVTQSPTHLIKTRGQQVTLRCSSQSGHNTVSWYQQALGQGPQFIFQYYREEENGRGNFPPRFSGLQFPNYSSELNVNALELDDSALYLCASSLAGREGDTEAFFGQGTRLTVV.

V usage is TRBV6-1 and J usage is TRBJ1-2; D not resolved. The CDR3 extends over 13 amino acids. V dropped 2 bases and J dropped 6 bases, with 10 bases sitting between them. CDR1 MNHNS and CDR2 SASEGT come from the germline V gene. As DNA, the CDR3 is TGTGCCAGCAGTGAACTGAGTGGGCATGGCTACACCTTC. Protein sequence: CASSELSGHGYTF.

This chain uses TRBV21-1 with TRBJ1-1; the table's D call of TRBD1 was not tested on the DNA. TRBV21-1 is classified as a pseudogene. This CDR3 has 15 amino acids. CDR3 bases: TGTGCCAGCAGCAAAGGTAGACAGGTGAACACTGAAGCTTTCTTT. As protein: CASSKGRQVNTEAFF.

As for this clone: Other DNA sequences in the sample encode the same CDR3. This chain joins TRBV3-1 (or the pseudogene TRBV3-2) and TRBJ1-1; D is perhaps TRBD1 (5 bases). Germline CDR1 LGHDT, CDR2 YNNKEL (reference sequence). Trimming cost V 4 bases and J 4 bases, with 10 bases left between them. This CDR3 region has 13 residues. The CDR3 region is CASSRTGGTEAFF. The CDR3 DNA is TGTGCCAGCAGCCGCACGGGGGGCACTGAAGCTTTCTTT.

This clone has a handful of counts. V gene TRBV30 combines with J gene TRBJ1-2; D is unresolved. Germline CDR1 reads GTSNPN; CDR2 reads SVGIG (reference sequence). The CDR3 has 14 residues. Trimming removed 0 bases from V and 1 base from J, with 9 bases in between. The CDR3 sequence is CAWSVHPNNYGYTF. In DNA form, the CDR3 reads TGTGCCTGGAGTGTACACCCGAATAACTATGGCTACACCTTC. Full variable domain (outside the CDR3, taken from reference TRBV30 and TRBJ1-2): SQTIHQWPATLVQPVGSPLSLECTVEGTSNPNLYWYRQAAGRGLQLLFYSVGIGQISSEVPQNLSASRPQDRQFILSSKKLLLSDSGFYLCAWSVHPNNYGYTFGSGTRLTVV.

The V call is TRBV21-1, the J call TRBJ1-2; TRBD1, as called in the table, went unchecked against the DNA. TRBV21-1 is labeled a pseudogene. This CDR3 has 16 amino acids. The CDR3 sequence: CASRRPLGLGNYGYTF. CDR3 sequence (DNA): TGTGCCAGCAGACGTCCCTTGGGGCTGGGTAACTATGGCTACACCTTC.

The rearrangement joins TRBV9 to TRBJ2-7, with TRBD1 matching 8 bases. Trimming took 3 bases from V and 3 from J; bases not matched to a gene: 5. The CDR3 is 14 amino acids. The germline CDR1 and CDR2 sequences are SGDLS and YYNGEE. The CDR3 nucleotides are TGTGCCAGCAGCGCCTCCGGGACAGGCTACGAGCAGTACTTC. It codes for CASSASGTGYEQYF.

The genes are TRBV18 and TRBJ1-1, with a possible D match to TRBD1 (5 bases). Germline values: CDR1 KGHSH, CDR2 LQKENI. This CDR3 contains 18 residues. V lost 0 bases and J 6 bases, leaving 23 bases between the germline ends. The CDR3 DNA follows: TGTGCCAGCTCACCACCGTGGGGCCTTGGGGCCTCTTCTGCTGAAGCTTTCTTT. This encodes CASSPPWGLGASSAEAFF.

This sequence joins TRBV6-5 and TRBJ1-1, with D perhaps TRBD1 (5 bases). The CDR3 runs 12 residues. V was trimmed by 6 bases and J by 5 bases, leaving 10 bases between them. Germline V gene sequence: CDR1 MNHEY, CDR2 SVGAGI. The CDR3: CASRTGGTEAFF. CDR3 coding DNA: TGTGCCAGCAGAACCGGGGGGACTGAAGCTTTCTTT.

This chain uses TRBV7-6 with TRBJ2-7; D is ambiguous. The CDR3 extends over 14 amino acids. V lost 6 bases and J 1 base, leaving 13 bases between the germline ends. The germline V gene encodes CDR1 SGHVS and CDR2 FNYEAQ. CDR3 residues: CASRPTYRSYEQYF. The DNA for the CDR3 is TGTGCCAGCAGACCGACCTACAGATCCTACGAGCAGTACTTC.

As to this clone: Other DNA sequences of this sample code for an identical CDR3. The chain is built from TRBV18 and TRBJ2-7; TRBD1 aligns across 7 bases. Germline CDR1 and CDR2: KGHSH and LQKENI. The CDR3 is 14 residues long. Losses at the gene ends were 1 base for V and 2 bases for J; bases not matched to a gene: 2. CDR3 DNA: TGTGCCAGCTCACCACGGGACAGCCCCTACGAGCAGTACTTC. Its translation: CASSPRDSPYEQYF. The full variable domain, its missing parts supplied by reference TRBV18 and TRBJ2-7, is NAGVMQNPRHLVRRRGQEARLRCSPMKGHSHVYWYRQLPEEGLKFMVYLQKENIIDESGMPKERFSAEFPKEGPSILRIQQVVRGDSAAYFCASSPRDSPYEQYFGPGTRLTVT.